Listed below are T cell receptor beta chains from one sample, sequenced in a study of STAT5B mutations in CD4+ large granular lymphocyte leukemia. Assay used: immunoSEQ multiplex PCR; TCRdb lists only in-frame clones, some missing. Among under 40,000 clones listed, 76% were seen once. Sequenced material: CD4+ T cells from blood buffy coats. These receptor sequences come from a human donor in good health. CDR3s include the opening cysteine and the closing phenylalanine or tryptophan. Fields, in order: V gene, D gene, CDR3 length, clone size, J gene, CDR3 protein, CDR3 DNA. A D gene is named only where the DNA matches it firmly. Clone size is not always given. Where it is, it says once, few, many or a class for expanded clones.

TRBV10-3,NA,13,NA,TRBJ1-5,CAISAGDNQPQHF,TGTGCCATCAGTGCCGGAGACAATCAGCCCCAGCATTTT
TRBV5-6,NA,14,NA,TRBJ1-5,CASSLRGGNQPQHF,TGTGCCAGCAGCTTGCGGGGCGGGAATCAGCCCCAGCATTTT
TRBV28,TRBD2,17,NA,TRBJ2-7,CASSLWSLAGGPGEQYF,TGTGCCAGCAGTTTATGGTCACTAGCGGGAGGGCCGGGTGAGCAGTACTTC
TRBV6-6,TRBD2,15,NA,TRBJ2-1,CASSPGTSRFNEQFF,TGTGCCAGCAGCCCCGGGACTAGCAGGTTCAATGAGCAGTTCTTC
TRBV4-3,TRBD2,15,NA,TRBJ2-5,CASSQGASGVGAQYF,TGCGCCAGCAGCCAAGGGGCTAGCGGGGTCGGGGCCCAGTACTTC
TRBV2,TRBD1,14,NA,TRBJ2-5,CASRTGTGLETQYF,TGTGCCAGCAGGACCGGGACAGGGTTAGAGACCCAGTACTTC
TRBV25-1,NA,12,NA,TRBJ2-7,CASSVGLEKQYF,TGTGCCAGCAGTGTTGGCCTTGAGAAGCAGTACTTC
TRBV19,NA,13,NA,TRBJ2-7,CASSRAGIIEQYF,TGTGCCAGTAGTAGGGCAGGGATCATCGAGCAGTACTTC
TRBV19,NA,15,NA,TRBJ1-5,CASSIDRSPNQPQHF,TGTGCCAGTAGTATAGATCGGTCGCCTAATCAGCCCCAGCATTTT
TRBV6-6,TRBD1,15,NA,TRBJ1-1,CASSYGTGANTEAFF,TGTGCCAGCAGTTACGGAACAGGGGCGAACACTGAAGCTTTCTTT
TRBV7-9,NA,15,NA,TRBJ1-5,CASSSGTKSNQPQHF,TGTGCCAGCAGCTCCGGGACAAAGAGCAATCAGCCCCAGCATTTT
TRBV11-2,NA,15,NA,TRBJ2-7,CASSLAGASSYEQYF,TGTGCCAGCAGCTTAGCGGGAGCCAGCTCCTACGAGCAGTACTTC
TRBV30,TRBD2,15,NA,TRBJ2-2,CAWSGTSGGAGELFF,TGTGCCTGGAGTGGGACTAGCGGGGGGGCCGGGGAGCTGTTTTTT
TRBV27,NA,14,NA,TRBJ1-2,CASRRGSTNYGYTF,TGTGCCAGCAGAAGAGGCAGTACAAACTATGGCTACACCTTC
TRBV18,NA,17,NA,TRBJ1-5,CASSPIRTENSNQPQHF,TGTGCCAGCTCACCTATACGGACGGAGAATAGCAATCAGCCCCAGCATTTT
TRBV5-3,NA,17,NA,TRBJ1-6,CARSVGRNGQWNSPLHF,TGTGCCAGAAGCGTTGGCCGGAATGGACAGTGGAATTCACCCCTCCACTTT
TRBV5-1,TRBD1,15,NA,TRBJ2-7,CASSLVDRGSGEQYF,TGCGCCAGCAGCTTGGTCGACAGGGGATCGGGCGAGCAGTACTTC
TRBV25-1,NA,18,NA,TRBJ1-5,CASSESYRANPSNQPQHF,TGTGCCAGCAGTGAATCTTACAGGGCGAACCCTAGCAATCAGCCCCAGCATTTT
TRBV29-1,NA,12,NA,TRBJ1-1,CSVFPGATEAFF,TGCAGCGTTTTTCCTGGGGCGACTGAAGCTTTCTTT
TRBV20-1,NA,11,NA,TRBJ2-3,CSARRADTQYF,TGCAGTGCTAGACGGGCAGATACGCAGTATTTT
TRBV6-5,TRBD1,14,NA,TRBJ1-3,CASSPGQVRNTIYF,TGTGCCAGCAGTCCGGGACAGGTCCGAAACACCATATATTTT
TRBV7-2,NA,12,NA,TRBJ2-2,CASSLSNGELFF,TGTGCCAGCAGCTTAAGTAACGGGGAGCTGTTTTTT
TRBV30,NA,11,NA,TRBJ2-5,CAWRGQETQYF,TGTGCCTGGAGGGGCCAAGAGACCCAGTACTTC
TRBV9,NA,11,few,TRBJ1-1,CASSVRVGAFF,TGTGCCAGCAGCGTGCGGGTCGGGGCTTTCTTT
TRBV6-5,TRBD1,12,NA,TRBJ1-2,CASKGTVYGYTF,TGTGCCAGCAAAGGGACAGTTTATGGCTACACCTTC
TRBV7-9,TRBD1,16,few,TRBJ2-1,CASSTYSGQGNNEQFF,TGTGCCAGCAGCACCTACTCGGGACAGGGCAACAATGAGCAGTTCTTC
TRBV25-1,NA,14,few,TRBJ1-5,CASSELVRDQPQHF,TGTGCCAGCAGTGAATTAGTACGGGATCAGCCCCAGCATTTT
TRBV11-2,NA,14,NA,TRBJ2-2,CASRRLANTGELFF,TGTGCCAGCAGAAGGCTCGCGAACACCGGGGAGCTGTTTTTT
TRBV5-6,TRBD1,16,NA,TRBJ2-3,CASSSDRGVGTDTQYF,TGTGCCAGCAGTTCGGACAGGGGAGTTGGCACAGATACGCAGTATTTT
TRBV5-6,NA,13,few,TRBJ1-1,CASSFGGRTEAFF,TGTGCCAGCAGCTTTGGAGGGAGGACTGAAGCTTTCTTT
TRBV7-6,NA,13,few,TRBJ2-1,CASSGYKYNEQFF,TGTGCCAGCAGCGGGTACAAATACAATGAGCAGTTCTTC
TRBV19,NA,13,NA,TRBJ1-1,CASSIDRGAEAFF,TGTGCCAGTAGTATAGATCGGGGCGCTGAAGCTTTCTTT
TRBV7-2,NA,12,NA,TRBJ1-2,CASSLRGDGYTF,TGTGCCAGCAGCCTAAGGGGCGATGGCTACACCTTC
TRBV5-4,NA,13,few,TRBJ2-7,CASSLFGRPEQYF,TGTGCCAGCAGCTTGTTTGGTAGACCCGAGCAGTACTTC
TRBV6-6,TRBD2,15,NA,TRBJ2-7,CASSSPGLANYEQYF,TGTGCCAGCAGTTCACCGGGACTAGCAAACTACGAGCAGTACTTC
TRBV15,NA,13,NA,TRBJ2-7,CATRGEGNYEQYF,TGTGCCACCAGGGGGGAAGGCAACTACGAGCAGTACTTC
TRBV30,NA,13,NA,TRBJ2-5,CAWSTRYQETQYF,TGTGCCTGGAGTACTAGGTACCAAGAGACCCAGTACTTC
TRBV4-3,NA,15,NA,TRBJ2-3,CASSQAAWMADTQYF,TGCGCCAGCAGCCAAGCCGCCTGGATGGCAGATACGCAGTATTTT
TRBV11-3,TRBD1,17,NA,TRBJ1-1,CASSFSPGQGTYTEAFF,TGTGCCAGCAGCTTCTCCCCGGGACAGGGGACTTACACTGAAGCTTTCTTT
TRBV28,NA,14,NA,TRBJ2-5,CASRRGSVGETQYF,TGTGCCAGCAGGCGAGGGTCGGTTGGAGAGACCCAGTACTTC
TRBV29-1,NA,12,NA,TRBJ1-1,CSVSRSNTEAFF,TGCAGCGTTTCCCGATCGAACACTGAAGCTTTCTTT
TRBV7-6,NA,15,once,TRBJ2-7,CASSLGRLESYEQYF,TGTGCCAGCAGCTTAGGGCGTCTTGAATCCTACGAGCAGTACTTC
TRBV5-8,NA,14,NA,TRBJ1-5,CASSFGQYNQPQHF,TGTGCCAGCAGCTTTGGACAGTACAATCAGCCCCAGCATTTT
TRBV6-5,TRBD1,12,NA,TRBJ2-7,CASSPGQGEQYF,TGTGCCAGCAGCCCTGGACAGGGCGAGCAGTACTTC
TRBV18,TRBD1,18,NA,TRBJ1-3,CASSPSGTGGLTGNTIYF,TGTGCCAGCTCACCCTCCGGGACAGGGGGCTTGACTGGAAACACCATATATTTT